This passage covers 13 T cell receptor beta chains from one sample sequenced in a study of follicular helper T cells after annual influenza vaccination. Produced via immunoSEQ multiplex PCR; TCRdb's table is partial and in-frame only. The profile covers fewer than 15,000 clones, with roughly 74% appearing a single time and roughly 0.44% taken by the ten largest. The sample's time point: 2015-2016 season, pre-vaccination. Sample: CXCR5- memory CD4+ T cells sorted from blood, taken on the day of influenza vaccination. The origin of the receptors is an adult who received the influenza vaccine.

This clone showed up just a few times. This chain connects TRBV2 to TRBJ2-7; D not resolved. The ends were cut back, 6 bases at V and 2 bases at J, with 2 bases in the middle. The germline CDR1 and CDR2 sequences are SNHLY and FYNNEI. There are 10 residues in the CDR3. The CDR3 reads CASRTYEQYF. In DNA form, the CDR3 reads TGTGCCAGCAGGACCTACGAGCAGTACTTC.

The chain recombines TRBV5-1 with TRBJ2-1; either TRBD1 or TRBD2 may fit D (5 bases each). The length of the CDR3 is 15 residues. V was pared by 1 base and J by 4 bases, with 12 bases between. Per the germline V gene, CDR1 is SGHRS and CDR2 is YFSETQ. CDR3 in DNA: TGCGCCAGCAGCTTGAGTCCCGGGGCGTACAATGAGCAGTTCTTC. This sequence encodes CASSLSPGAYNEQFF.

The J gene is TRBJ1-1, the V gene TRBV15, with D unclear. CDR1 and CDR2 from the germline V gene are LNHNV and YYDKDF (reference sequence). The ends were cut back, 6 bases at V and 4 bases at J, with 18 bases in the middle. The CDR3 covers 15 residues. The CDR3 DNA is TGTGCCACCAGAAATTACGGGATAGTGGGCACTGAAGCTTTCTTT. Protein: CATRNYGIVGTEAFF.

V gene TRBV18 combines with J gene TRBJ1-4; D gene unclear. CDR1 and CDR2 (germline): KGHSH, LQKENI. V dropped 0 bases and J dropped 13 bases, with 12 bases sitting between them. The CDR3 runs to 13 residues. The CDR3 coding sequence is TGTGCCAGCTCACCACCCTCGGCAAAGGGACTGTTTTTT. As protein: CASSPPSAKGLFF.

This clone was recorded a few times. The V gene is TRBV7-2, the J gene TRBJ1-6, with D maybe TRBD1 (6 bases). The CDR3 is 18 amino acids. Trimming shortened V by 2 bases and J by 3 bases, and 17 bases separated the two germline ends. Per germline, CDR1 SGHTA and CDR2 FQGNSA. Here the CDR3 DNA reads TGTGCCAGCAGCTTAATACAAGGGACACCTAACTATAATTCACCCCTCCACTTT. Translating it yields CASSLIQGTPNYNSPLHF.

This chain connects TRBV18 to TRBJ2-7; 8 nucleotides agree with TRBD2. The CDR3 is 15 residues long. Unmatched junction bases numbered 7, after V lost 6 bases and J lost 0 bases. CDR1 is KGHSH, CDR2 LQKENI, per germline. CDR3 sequence reads: CASSRLAGSSYEQYF. CDR3 coding DNA: TGTGCCAGCTCCCGGTTAGCGGGGAGCTCCTACGAGCAGTACTTC. Based on the CDR3 plus reference TRBV18 and TRBJ2-7, the full variable domain is NAGVMQNPRHLVRRRGQEARLRCSPMKGHSHVYWYRQLPEEGLKFMVYLQKENIIDESGMPKERFSAEFPKEGPSILRIQQVVRGDSAAYFCASSRLAGSSYEQYFGPGTRLTVT.

This chain links TRBV28 with TRBJ1-6, with D possibly being TRBD1 (6 bases). Germline assignment: CDR1 MDHEN and CDR2 SYDVKM. The ends were cut back, 8 bases at V and 14 bases at J, with 16 bases in the middle. The CDR3 consists of 12 residues. The CDR3: CASGTGHSTLHF. The DNA of the CDR3 is TGTGCCAGCGGCACGGGACACTCGACCCTCCACTTT.

CDR3 nucleotides: TGTGCCAGCAGCTCGAACCCAACGGGGGCCACTGAAGCTTTCTTT. The encoded protein is CASSSNPTGATEAFF. The chain is built from TRBV27 and TRBJ1-1; TRBD1 is a possible D gene (6 bases). Per the germline V gene, CDR1 is MNHEY and CDR2 is SMNVEV (reference sequence). The ends were cut back, 6 bases at V and 4 bases at J, with 18 bases in the middle. This CDR3 is built from 15 residues.

The V gene is TRBV29-1, the J gene TRBJ1-1, with TRBD1 as a possible D gene (5 bases). With 5 bases removed from V and 1 base from J, the gap between germline ends came to 11 bases. Germline-derived CDR1 and CDR2 are SQVTM and ANQGSEA. There are 13 residues in the CDR3. The CDR3: CSVSEGTNTEAFF. For the CDR3, the DNA is TGCAGCGTTTCGGAGGGGACGAACACTGAAGCTTTCTTT.

The rearrangement links TRBV5-1 to TRBJ2-1; 8 nucleotides align to TRBD2. CDR1 is SGHRS, CDR2 YFSETQ, per germline. The V segment lost 2 bases and the J segment 4 bases; nucleotides outside the gene matches: 5. The CDR3 is made up of 15 amino acids. CDR3 protein: CASSFSGENYNEQFF. CDR3 coding DNA: TGCGCCAGCAGCTTTAGCGGGGAGAATTACAATGAGCAGTTCTTC.

V and J are TRBV5-4 and TRBJ2-7, with 7 nucleotides matching TRBD1. Unmatched junction bases numbered 6, after V lost 0 bases and J lost 3 bases. CDR1 SGHNT and CDR2 YYREEE come from the germline V gene (reference sequence). There are 15 residues in the CDR3. As DNA, the CDR3 is TGTGCCAGCAGCTTGGCCGGGGCAGGGGGCTACGAGCAGTACTTC. It yields the protein CASSLAGAGGYEQYF.

The V and J genes are TRBV5-8 and TRBJ1-5; D unresolved. The CDR3 consists of 13 residues. Germline CDR1 SGHTS, CDR2 YDEGEE. V gave up 5 bases and J gave up 5 bases, with 11 bases separating them. Here the CDR3 DNA reads TGTGCCAGCAGTCAGGACTGGGATCAGCCCCAGCATTTT. Translation gives CASSQDWDQPQHF.

The chain carries TRBV5-6 and TRBJ2-2; a possible D gene is TRBD1 (6 bases). From germline, CDR1 is SGHDT and CDR2 YYEEEE. Trimming left V 5 bases short and J 1 base short, with 12 bases between. This CDR3 contains 15 residues. This CDR3 reads CASRQGQKNTGELFF. In DNA form, the CDR3 reads TGTGCCAGCAGACAGGGACAAAAGAACACCGGGGAGCTGTTTTTT.